The 25 T cell receptor beta chains below were found in one sample sequenced in a study of cytomegalovirus exposure and HLA in healthy donors. Primers: 60 Vbeta forward and 13 Jbeta reverse. Data came from immunoSEQ multiplex PCR; TCRdb stores just in-frame clones and leaves some out. This repertoire shows 150,000 to 200,000 clones, under 85% found once; its top ten account for 1.5% to 2%. Sequencing used PBMCs. The receptor source for this set is a woman in her 30s in good health and CMV-seronegative.

V and J are TRBV5-6 and TRBJ2-3, with 9 nucleotides matching TRBD2. J gave up 3 bases and V 0 bases, and 11 bases lay outside the gene matches. Germline lookup yields CDR1 SGHDT and CDR2 YYEEEE. The CDR3 runs 18 residues. For the CDR3, the DNA is TGTGCCAGCAGCTTGGTAGGAGCGGGGGGCCTGGGAACAGATACGCAGTATTTT. Protein: CASSLVGAGGLGTDTQYF.

The V and J genes are TRBV5-1 and TRBJ2-7; 14 positions agree with TRBD2. CDR3 length: 21 amino acids. Germline CDR1 and CDR2: SGHRS and YFSETQ. The ends lost 0 bases at V and 6 bases at J; junction bases unmatched: 20. The CDR3 loop is CASSLGPIPETSGRAAGEQYF. The CDR3 bases are TGCGCCAGCAGCTTGGGCCCTATACCAGAGACTAGCGGGAGGGCAGCTGGCGAGCAGTACTTC.

The chain combines TRBV6-1 with TRBJ2-3; D is perhaps TRBD2 (7 bases). Germline lookup yields CDR1 MNHNS and CDR2 SASEGT. This CDR3 comprises 14 residues. Trimming took off 7 bases at V and 1 base at J, with 12 bases between the two ends. DNA of the CDR3: TGTGCCAGCACATTGGGGGGGCGCACAGATACGCAGTATTTT. Protein: CASTLGGRTDTQYF.

This clone came up once. The rearrangement joins TRBV23-1 to TRBJ1-5, with D possibly matching TRBD1 (5 bases). TRBV23-1 is designated an ORF whose function remains uncertain. Trimming took off 2 bases at V and 2 bases at J, with 13 bases between the two ends. The CDR3 spans 16 residues. The CDR3 is CASSQRTGGCNQPQHF. CDR3 nucleotides: TGCGCCAGCAGTCAAAGGACCGGGGGGTGCAATCAGCCCCAGCATTTT.

The chain employs TRBV7-9 and TRBJ1-4, with D maybe TRBD1 (5 bases). V was shortened by 2 bases and J by 3 bases, with 13 bases between the two germline ends. CDR1 is SEHNR, CDR2 FQNEAQ, per germline (reference sequence). The CDR3 covers 16 residues. This chain's CDR3 is CASSLLWRGPNEKLFF. CDR3 nucleotides: TGTGCCAGCAGCTTACTATGGAGGGGACCTAATGAAAAACTGTTTTTT.

The gene calls are TRBV25-1 and TRBJ2-7; 7 bases map to TRBD2. Trimming at V came to 1 base and at J to 3 bases, leaving 9 bases not matched to a gene. CDR1 and CDR2 from the germline V gene are MGHDK and SYGVNS. The CDR3 sequence is 16 residues long. CDR3 bases: TGTGCCAGCAGTGAATTGGCTAGCGGACTCTACTACGAGCAGTACTTC. Protein: CASSELASGLYYEQYF.

The V gene is TRBV12-5, the J gene TRBJ1-1; possibly TRBD1 for D (5 bases). The germline CDR1 and CDR2 sequences are LGHNT and FRNRAP. The CDR3 runs to 14 residues. V lost 6 bases to trimming and J lost 4 bases, with 15 bases between them. The chain's CDR3 is CASGTYGGTTEAFF. In nucleotides, the CDR3 is TGTGCTAGTGGCACCTACGGGGGTACCACTGAAGCTTTCTTT.

The chain joins TRBV27 to TRBJ1-1; D uncertain. V lost 0 bases, J lost 1 base, and 9 bases lay in between. The CDR3 runs to 15 residues. The germline gives CDR1 MNHEY, CDR2 SMNVEV (reference sequence). The CDR3 bases are TGTGCCAGCAGTTTATCGAAGCTTGCGAACACTGAAGCTTTCTTT. This gives the protein CASSLSKLANTEAFF.

The chain combines TRBV19 with TRBJ2-1; D is undetermined. V shed 5 bases and J shed 8 bases, with 10 bases lying between them. The V gene's germline CDR1 is LNHDA and CDR2 SQIVND (reference sequence). The CDR3 totals 12 residues. As DNA, the CDR3 is TGTGCCAGTAGTTCCTCCCCCTATGAGCAGTTCTTC. Its protein product is CASSSSPYEQFF.

The chain couples TRBV5-1 to TRBJ1-1; 8 bases agree with TRBD1. V lost 0 bases and J lost 5; bases outside the gene matches: 3. CDR1 is SGHRS and CDR2 is YFSETQ in the germline V gene. The CDR3 runs to 14 residues. The CDR3 region has the DNA TGCGCCAGCAGCTTGGGACAGGGGATTACTGAAGCTTTCTTT. Translating it yields CASSLGQGITEAFF.

The genes are TRBV5-1 and TRBJ1-4, with TRBD1 matching over 9 bases. The CDR3 contains 16 residues. V lost 4 bases to trimming and J lost 0 bases; unmatched junction nucleotides: 4. CDR1 and CDR2 from the germline V gene are SGHRS and YFSETQ. The CDR3 reads CASSKTGGTTNEKLFF. CDR3 nucleotide sequence: TGCGCCAGCAGCAAAACAGGGGGCACAACTAATGAAAAACTGTTTTTT.

The chain has TRBV13 and TRBJ2-7; 10 positions agree with TRBD2. The V and J ends lost 4 bases and 1 base, in that order; junction bases with no gene match: 7. Germline lookup yields CDR1 PRHDT and CDR2 FYEKMQ (reference sequence). The CDR3 runs to 16 residues. The DNA for the CDR3 is TGTGCCAGCAGCTATGTCGGACTAGCGGATTCCTACGAGCAGTACTTC. It translates to CASSYVGLADSYEQYF.

This clone was recorded a few times. The chain has TRBV4-1 and TRBJ2-7, with 15 positions matching TRBD2. This CDR3 comprises 19 residues. V lost 4 bases and J lost 3; bases outside the gene matches: 13. Germline CDR1 reads MGHRA; CDR2 reads YSYEKL. In nucleotides, the CDR3 is TGCGCCAGCAGCCCGGGGAGGGGACTAGCGGGGGGCAAGAACTACGAGCAGTACTTC. This gives the protein CASSPGRGLAGGKNYEQYF.

The chain recombines TRBV7-9 with TRBJ1-2; possible D gene TRBD1, 6 bases. Germline assignment: CDR1 SEHNR and CDR2 FQNEAQ (reference sequence). Deletions cut 3 bases from V and 4 bases from J, with 12 bases between. CDR3 length: 14 residues. The CDR3 is CASSFPTGLYGYTF. The CDR3, as DNA: TGTGCCAGCAGCTTCCCGACAGGCCTCTATGGCTACACCTTC.

V usage is TRBV7-9 and J usage is TRBJ2-1; D might be TRBD1 (6 bases). Trimming removed 1 base at V and 10 bases at J, with 11 bases between. This CDR3 region has 13 residues. Germline V gene lookup returns CDR1 SEHNR and CDR2 FQNEAQ (reference sequence). This CDR3 reads CASSLGQGTEQFF. The CDR3 region has the DNA TGTGCCAGCAGCTTAGGGCAGGGGACGGAGCAGTTCTTC.

The chain links TRBV25-1 to TRBJ2-7, with a tentative D call TRBD2 (5 bases). The CDR3 sequence is 13 residues long. Trimming cost V 4 bases and J 9 bases, with 16 bases left between them. Germline V gene data show CDR1 as MGHDK and CDR2 as SYGVNS. DNA of the CDR3: TGTGCCAGCAGTGCCTTACGGGCCAGCGGGCAGTACTTC. Translating gives CASSALRASGQYF.

This chain connects TRBV6-5 to TRBJ1-5, with a possible D match to TRBD1 (5 bases). The ends were cut back, 2 bases at V and 5 bases at J, with 13 bases in the middle. CDR1 is MNHEY and CDR2 is SVGAGI in the germline V gene. The CDR3 sequence is 15 residues long. The CDR3 is CASSYGGGVDQPQHF. The CDR3 bases are TGTGCCAGCAGTTACGGGGGGGGTGTGGATCAGCCCCAGCATTTT.

The J gene is TRBJ2-7, the V gene TRBV9; 8 positions match TRBD1. The CDR3 loop spans 19 amino acids. Per the germline V gene, CDR1 is SGDLS and CDR2 is YYNGEE. V lost 4 bases, J lost 0 bases, and 18 bases stayed unmatched. The CDR3 sequence is CASSFHGPGQASCSYEQYF. DNA for the CDR3: TGTGCCAGCAGCTTCCACGGCCCGGGACAGGCATCTTGCTCCTACGAGCAGTACTTC.

The chain's CDR3 is CASRRTDQETQYF. The CDR3 DNA reads TGTGCCAGTCGGAGGACGGACCAAGAGACCCAGTACTTC. The rearrangement uses TRBV6-1 and TRBJ2-5; D might be TRBD2 (5 bases). Germline-derived CDR1 and CDR2 are MNHNS and SASEGT. The length of the CDR3 is 13 residues. Trimming removed 9 bases at V and 0 bases at J, with 11 bases between.

The chain uses TRBV28 and TRBJ2-7; D is perhaps TRBD1 (6 bases). The CDR3 has 15 residues. V lost 6 bases and J 0 bases, leaving 15 bases between the germline ends. CDR1 and CDR2 from the germline V gene are MDHEN and SYDVKM. The CDR3 region has the DNA TGTGCCAGCAGCCTTTATTCAGGGGTCTCCTACGAGCAGTACTTC. Translation gives CASSLYSGVSYEQYF.

This chain links TRBV28 with TRBJ2-7; TRBD2 aligns across 8 bases. The CDR3 has 14 amino acids. Unmatched junction bases numbered 4, after V lost 6 bases and J lost 0 bases. CDR1 and CDR2 (germline): MDHEN, SYDVKM. For the CDR3, the DNA is TGTGCCAGCAGACAAAGCGGGAGCTCCTACGAGCAGTACTTC. Protein: CASRQSGSSYEQYF.

The rearrangement joins TRBV27 to TRBJ1-5; D is perhaps TRBD1 (5 bases). V dropped 3 bases and J dropped 0 bases, with 9 bases sitting between them. Germline-derived CDR1 and CDR2 are MNHEY and SMNVEV (reference sequence). This CDR3 contains 15 residues. CDR3 in amino acids: CASSFEGDSNQPQHF. As DNA, the CDR3 is TGTGCCAGCAGTTTCGAAGGGGATAGCAATCAGCCCCAGCATTTT.

The chain uses TRBV5-1 and TRBJ2-5, with TRBD1 matching over 8 bases. Trimming at V came to 5 bases and at J to 1 base, leaving 7 bases not matched to a gene. The CDR3 has 15 residues. Germline V lookup: CDR1 SGHRS, CDR2 YFSETQ. As DNA, the CDR3 is TGCGCCAGCAGTACAGGGGGGAACCCCCAAGAGACCCAGTACTTC. The encoded protein is CASSTGGNPQETQYF.

The rearrangement uses TRBV5-1 and TRBJ1-2; 8 positions match TRBD1. In germline, CDR1 is SGHRS, CDR2 YFSETQ. Trimming at V came to 4 bases and at J to 4 bases, leaving 3 bases not matched to a gene. The CDR3 consists of 13 residues. CDR3 sequence reads: CASSPGGGYGYTF. DNA for the CDR3: TGCGCCAGCAGCCCAGGGGGCGGCTATGGCTACACCTTC.

V and J are TRBV7-9 and TRBJ2-5, with a tentative D call TRBD2 (5 bases). Germline loops: CDR1 SEHNR, CDR2 FQNEAQ (reference sequence). The V end lost 3 bases, the J end lost 3 bases, and 5 bases lay between the germline ends. The CDR3 spans 12 residues. CDR3 bases: TGTGCCAGCAGCTTGGGAGAAGAGACCCAGTACTTC. Translated, it gives CASSLGEETQYF.